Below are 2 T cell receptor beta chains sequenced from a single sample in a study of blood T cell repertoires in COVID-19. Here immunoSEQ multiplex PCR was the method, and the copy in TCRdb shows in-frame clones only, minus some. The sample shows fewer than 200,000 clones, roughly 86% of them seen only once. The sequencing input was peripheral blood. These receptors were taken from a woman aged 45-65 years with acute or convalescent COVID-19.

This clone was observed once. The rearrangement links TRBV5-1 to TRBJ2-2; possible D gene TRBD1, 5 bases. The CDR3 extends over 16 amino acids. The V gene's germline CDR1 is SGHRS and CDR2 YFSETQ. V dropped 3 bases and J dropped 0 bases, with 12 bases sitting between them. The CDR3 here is CASSSSWGTNTGELFF. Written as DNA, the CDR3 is TGCGCCAGCAGCTCGTCCTGGGGCACGAACACCGGGGAGCTGTTTTTT.

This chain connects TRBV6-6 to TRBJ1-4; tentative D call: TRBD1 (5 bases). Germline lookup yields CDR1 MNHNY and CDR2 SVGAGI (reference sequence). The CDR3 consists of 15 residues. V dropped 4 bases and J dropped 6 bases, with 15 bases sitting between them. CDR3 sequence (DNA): TGTGCCAGCAGTTCGGGGGGTTGGGGATATGAAAAACTGTTTTTT. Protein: CASSSGGWGYEKLFF.